This is a list of T cell receptor beta chains from one sample in a study of T cell changes during pregnancy in multiple sclerosis. Sequencing used immunoSEQ multiplex PCR; TCRdb keeps in-frame clones, though not all of them. In the table there are more than 90,000 clones, around 94% of which are singletons. The specimen comprised peripheral blood, sampled after pregnancy. The receptors were sampled from a female donor with multiple sclerosis, enrolled in a pregnancy study. Each CDR3 is given with its conserved first and last residue. D genes are given only for firm matches. Rows give clone size only sometimes, using once, few, many, or a class for an expanded clone.

d_call: -
clone_size: -
v_call: TRBV5-8
j_call: TRBJ2-7
cdr3_aa: CASRPDYAYEQYF
cdr3_nt: TGTGCCAGCAGGCCGGACTATGCCTACGAGCAGTACTTC

d_call: TRBD2
clone_size: -
v_call: TRBV9
j_call: TRBJ2-1
cdr3_aa: CSSGGNPGAGSYNEQFF
cdr3_nt: TGTTCTAGCGGGGGGAACCCCGGGGCCGGCTCCTACAATGAGCAGTTCTTC

d_call: -
clone_size: -
v_call: TRBV7-6
j_call: TRBJ2-1
cdr3_aa: CASSLGLREQFF
cdr3_nt: TGTGCCAGCAGCCTAGGGTTGCGTGAGCAGTTCTTC

d_call: TRBD2
clone_size: once
v_call: TRBV4-2
j_call: TRBJ2-1
cdr3_aa: CASSPPASGAFYNEQFF
cdr3_nt: TGTGCCAGCAGCCCACCCGCTAGCGGGGCCTTCTACAATGAGCAGTTCTTC

d_call: TRBD1
clone_size: -
v_call: TRBV19
j_call: TRBJ1-1
cdr3_aa: CASSTDRVGTEAFF
cdr3_nt: TGTGCCAGTAGTACGGACAGGGTGGGTACTGAAGCTTTCTTT

d_call: TRBD1
clone_size: -
v_call: TRBV5-8
j_call: TRBJ2-7
cdr3_aa: CASSLALPGQKDF
cdr3_nt: TGTGCCAGCAGCTTGGCCCTACCGGGACAGAAGGACTTC

d_call: TRBD1
clone_size: -
v_call: TRBV30
j_call: TRBJ1-4
cdr3_aa: CAGSRDSKEKLFF
cdr3_nt: TGTGCCGGCAGCCGGGACAGTAAGGAAAAACTGTTTTTT

d_call: -
clone_size: -
v_call: TRBV7-9
j_call: TRBJ2-7
cdr3_aa: CASSLVSLGQQYEQYF
cdr3_nt: TGTGCCAGCAGCTTAGTTAGCCTGGGGCAGCAGTACGAGCAGTACTTC

d_call: -
clone_size: -
v_call: TRBV7-2
j_call: TRBJ2-7
cdr3_aa: CASSLATRYEQYF
cdr3_nt: TGTGCCAGCAGCTTAGCCACTAGATACGAGCAGTACTTC

d_call: TRBD1
clone_size: -
v_call: TRBV5-1
j_call: TRBJ2-2
cdr3_aa: CASTIGQGNTGELFF
cdr3_nt: TGCGCCAGTACAATAGGACAGGGGAACACCGGGGAGCTGTTTTTT

d_call: -
clone_size: -
v_call: TRBV7-3
j_call: TRBJ1-1
cdr3_aa: CASSSSRGGSAEAFF
cdr3_nt: TGTGCCAGCAGCTCCTCCCGGGGGGGAAGTGCCGAAGCTTTCTTT

d_call: TRBD1
clone_size: -
v_call: TRBV20-1
j_call: TRBJ2-7
cdr3_aa: CSATTGDEQYF
cdr3_nt: TGCAGTGCTACGACAGGGGACGAGCAGTACTTC

d_call: -
clone_size: -
v_call: TRBV13
j_call: TRBJ2-5
cdr3_aa: CASSLRGNGLSETQYF
cdr3_nt: TGTGCCAGCAGCTTACGAGGGAATGGACTATCAGAGACCCAGTACTTC

d_call: -
clone_size: -
v_call: TRBV6-5
j_call: TRBJ2-7
cdr3_aa: CASGGASSPYEQYF
cdr3_nt: TGTGCCAGCGGAGGGGCAAGCTCACCGTACGAGCAGTACTTC

d_call: TRBD1
clone_size: -
v_call: TRBV6-5
j_call: TRBJ1-2
cdr3_aa: CASSLIEQGSYGYTF
cdr3_nt: TGTGCCAGCAGTTTGATAGAACAGGGGAGCTATGGCTACACCTTC

d_call: -
clone_size: -
v_call: TRBV5-1
j_call: TRBJ2-3
cdr3_aa: CASMGTGNTDTQYF
cdr3_nt: TGCGCCAGCATGGGAACGGGGAACACAGATACGCAGTATTTT

d_call: TRBD2
clone_size: once
v_call: TRBV27
j_call: TRBJ2-1
cdr3_aa: CASSPRLAGGYNEQFF
cdr3_nt: TGTGCCAGCAGTCCCCGACTAGCGGGGGGGTACAATGAGCAGTTCTTC

d_call: -
clone_size: -
v_call: TRBV4-3
j_call: TRBJ1-2
cdr3_aa: CASSPRIQGTGGYTF
cdr3_nt: TGCGCCAGCAGCCCGAGGATTCAGGGGACGGGTGGCTACACCTTC

d_call: -
clone_size: -
v_call: TRBV11-2
j_call: TRBJ2-1
cdr3_aa: CASSFFTGSNNEQFF
cdr3_nt: TGTGCCAGCAGCTTTTTTACAGGGTCCAACAATGAGCAGTTCTTC

d_call: -
clone_size: -
v_call: TRBV5-4
j_call: TRBJ2-3
cdr3_aa: CASSFTKGGGLGRTDTQYF
cdr3_nt: TGTGCCAGCAGCTTCACCAAAGGGGGGGGACTGGGAAGAACAGATACGCAGTATTTT

d_call: TRBD1
clone_size: -
v_call: TRBV6-5
j_call: TRBJ2-7
cdr3_aa: CASKGQGRAYEQYF
cdr3_nt: TGTGCCAGCAAAGGACAGGGTCGAGCCTACGAGCAGTACTTC

d_call: -
clone_size: -
v_call: TRBV19
j_call: TRBJ1-6
cdr3_aa: CARHNFLDSPLHF
cdr3_nt: TGTGCCAGGCACAATTTCCTAGATTCACCCCTCCACTTT

d_call: TRBD1
clone_size: -
v_call: TRBV7-2
j_call: TRBJ1-2
cdr3_aa: CASSLGDRIYGYTF
cdr3_nt: TGTGCCAGCAGCTTAGGGGACAGGATCTATGGCTACACCTTC

d_call: -
clone_size: once
v_call: TRBV30
j_call: TRBJ1-2
cdr3_aa: CAWSVNSYGYTF
cdr3_nt: TGTGCCTGGAGTGTAAACAGCTATGGCTACACCTTC

d_call: -
clone_size: -
v_call: TRBV5-6
j_call: TRBJ2-1
cdr3_aa: CASSFGTGAYNEQFF
cdr3_nt: TGTGCCAGCAGCTTTGGGACTGGAGCCTACAATGAGCAGTTCTTC

d_call: -
clone_size: -
v_call: TRBV30
j_call: TRBJ2-1
cdr3_aa: CASQGGSGKINEQFF
cdr3_nt: TGTGCCTCCCAGGGGGGTAGCGGGAAGATCAATGAGCAGTTCTTC

d_call: TRBD1
clone_size: -
v_call: TRBV6-6
j_call: TRBJ1-2
cdr3_aa: CASSLQGADNYGYTF
cdr3_nt: TGTGCCAGCAGTTTACAGGGGGCAGATAACTATGGCTACACCTTC

d_call: -
clone_size: -
v_call: TRBV4-1
j_call: TRBJ2-7
cdr3_aa: CASSQDPGGLYEQYF
cdr3_nt: TGCGCCAGCAGCCAAGATCCGGGGGGCCTCTACGAGCAGTACTTC

d_call: -
clone_size: -
v_call: TRBV30
j_call: TRBJ1-2
cdr3_aa: CAWSTLGGYTF
cdr3_nt: TGTGCCTGGAGTACTCTCGGTGGCTACACCTTC

d_call: TRBD2
clone_size: -
v_call: TRBV2
j_call: TRBJ2-1
cdr3_aa: CASSDGGSGGPEQFF
cdr3_nt: TGTGCCAGCAGTGATGGCGGTAGCGGGGGCCCTGAGCAGTTCTTC

d_call: TRBD1
clone_size: -
v_call: TRBV11-1
j_call: TRBJ2-6
cdr3_aa: CASSLGGTGSGANVLTF
cdr3_nt: TGTGCCAGCAGCTTAGGCGGGACAGGTTCGGGGGCCAACGTCCTGACTTTC

d_call: TRBD1
clone_size: -
v_call: TRBV2
j_call: TRBJ1-5
cdr3_aa: CASREGQYEPQHF
cdr3_nt: TGTGCCAGCAGGGAGGGACAGTACGAGCCCCAGCATTTT

d_call: TRBD1
clone_size: -
v_call: TRBV7-9
j_call: TRBJ1-1
cdr3_aa: CASSGRDRSNTEAFF
cdr3_nt: TGTGCCAGCAGCGGAAGGGACAGATCGAACACTGAAGCTTTCTTT